This is a list of T cell receptor beta chains from one sample in a study of blood T cell repertoires in COVID-19. Measured with immunoSEQ multiplex PCR; TCRdb has only the in-frame clones, and not every one. The sample lists about 280,000 clones; 85% to 90% were seen once. Sample: PBMCs or T cells enriched from blood (not recorded which). The receptors originated from an older woman in a cohort exposed to, infected with or recovered from COVID-19 (not recorded which). CDR3s include the opening cysteine and the closing phenylalanine or tryptophan. Fields, in order: V gene, J gene, CDR3 protein.

TRBV6-5,TRBJ2-7,CASSTVASYEQYF
TRBV11-1,TRBJ2-5,CASRPGEGVHQETQYF
TRBV27,TRBJ2-1,CASSLIRSNNEQFF
TRBV9,TRBJ1-2,CASSQTGNYGYTF
TRBV5-1,TRBJ2-7,CASSFFSPTQGSYEQYF
TRBV5-1,TRBJ1-5,CASSLEGTNSNQPQHF
TRBV28,TRBJ2-1,CASSLLEALRNEQFF
TRBV3-1/TRBV3-2,TRBJ2-6,CASSQGTGGSGANVLTF
TRBV29-1,TRBJ2-2,CSVETSGRNTGELFF
TRBV7-8,TRBJ2-1,CASSLLAGQGYNEQFF
TRBV2,TRBJ2-4,CASSSAVAKNIQYF
TRBV28,TRBJ1-2,CASVTGGANYGYTF
TRBV4-2,TRBJ2-7,CASSLAVGGQEDEQYF
TRBV7-6,TRBJ1-1,CASSLGVLNTEAFF
TRBV5-1,TRBJ1-3,CASSLKPGQGGNTIYF
TRBV7-9,TRBJ2-6,CASSHTVDTGANVLTF
TRBV4-1,TRBJ2-1,CASSHPFTSGNEQFF
TRBV2,TRBJ2-5,CASSAGLADQETQYF
TRBV27,TRBJ2-7,CASSPQTGWDPEQYF
TRBV28,TRBJ2-1,CASSPASVPNEQFF
TRBV5-1,TRBJ2-6,CASSSGYRSGANVLTF
TRBV11-2,TRBJ1-1,CASSPRGENTEAFF
TRBV6-1,TRBJ1-2,CASSEAAGPFYGYTF
TRBV9,TRBJ2-5,CASSVGTRGDQETQYF
TRBV5-1,TRBJ1-1,CASSQIQGPNTEAFF
TRBV19,TRBJ2-1,CASSSRDRDYNEQFF
TRBV6-5,TRBJ1-1,CASSYLRGRATEAFF
TRBV18,TRBJ2-2,CASSPSTSGNTGELFF
TRBV6-2/TRBV6-3,TRBJ2-5,CASSYWGRAGQETQYF
TRBV6-5,TRBJ2-1,CASRPLQGAYNEQFF
TRBV11-2,TRBJ1-6,CASSRTGSSPLHF
TRBV4-1,TRBJ2-7,CASSRVWRFERGPYEQYF
TRBV18,TRBJ2-2,CASSPRTRPNTGELFF
TRBV7-3,TRBJ2-6,CASSLSGTSSGANVLTF
TRBV18,TRBJ2-5,CASSPPGLAGGPGETQYF
TRBV20-1,TRBJ2-3,CSARTSDTQYF
TRBV2,TRBJ2-7,CASSRGLAGGGEQYF
TRBV2,TRBJ2-7,CASTRTGLGYEQYF
TRBV19,TRBJ2-2,CASNERPPAGELFF
TRBV24-1,TRBJ2-3,CATSDSTVPSTDTQYF
TRBV10-2,TRBJ1-2,CASSESRTGNYGYTF
TRBV2,TRBJ2-7,CASRGQGGVEQYF
TRBV10-3,TRBJ2-3,CAIEGGSDTQYF
TRBV4-2,TRBJ2-1,CASSQDKAGGRHNEQFF
TRBV12-3/TRBV12-4,TRBJ2-7,CASSFWSYEQYF
TRBV6-6,TRBJ2-5,CASTREGGIQETQYF
TRBV18,TRBJ2-3,CASSPTSGSTDTQYF
TRBV28,TRBJ1-5,CASSWGSGGNQPQHF
TRBV5-1,TRBJ1-2,CASSLTMEGGRGYTF
TRBV7-3,TRBJ2-2,CASRLSGRANTGELFF
TRBV28,TRBJ2-7,CASSPSSGGYYEQYF
TRBV9,TRBJ2-1,CASSVVGTREGEQFF
TRBV11-1,TRBJ2-2,CASTRWTSNTGELFF
TRBV3-1/TRBV3-2,TRBJ1-4,CASSRLDRGDEKLFF
TRBV11-3,TRBJ1-6,CASSPGAGLYSPLHF